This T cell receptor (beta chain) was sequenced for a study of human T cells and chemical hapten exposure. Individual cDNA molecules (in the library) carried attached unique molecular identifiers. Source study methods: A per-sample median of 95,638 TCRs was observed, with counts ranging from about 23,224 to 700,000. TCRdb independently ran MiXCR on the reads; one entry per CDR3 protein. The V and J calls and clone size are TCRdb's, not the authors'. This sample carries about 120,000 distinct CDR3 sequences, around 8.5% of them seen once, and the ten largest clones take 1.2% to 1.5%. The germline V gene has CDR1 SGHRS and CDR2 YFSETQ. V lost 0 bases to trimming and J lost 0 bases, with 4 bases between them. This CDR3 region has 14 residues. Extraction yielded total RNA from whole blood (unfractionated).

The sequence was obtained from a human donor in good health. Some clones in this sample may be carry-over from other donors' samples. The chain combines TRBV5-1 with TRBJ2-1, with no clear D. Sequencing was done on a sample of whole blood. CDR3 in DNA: TGCGCCAGCAGCTTGGCGAGCTCCTACAATGAGCAGTTCTTC. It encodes CASSLASSYNEQFF.